A single T cell receptor beta chain is shown here with its context. This sample stems from a study of T cell changes during pregnancy in multiple sclerosis. Sequencing was performed with immunoSEQ multiplex PCR; in TCRdb, only in-frame clones are kept and a portion is missing. The sample consists of around 30,000 clones, around nine tenths of them appearing once. The source of this sequence is a female donor with multiple sclerosis, enrolled in a pregnancy study. Specimen: CD8+ T cells from peripheral blood mononuclear cells, collected before pregnancy.

CDR3 bases: TGTGCCAGCAGAGCCGGGACAGCGATCGGCCATGAGCAGTTCTTC. It translates to CASRAGTAIGHEQFF. The rearrangement uses TRBV2 and TRBJ2-1; 7 bases agree with TRBD1. The germline CDR1 and CDR2 sequences are SNHLY and FYNNEI. This CDR3 contains 15 residues. The V and J ends lost 6 bases and 8 bases, in that order; junction bases with no gene match: 13.